A single sample is the source of the 30 T cell receptor beta chains below, sequenced in a study of blood T cell repertoires in COVID-19. TCRdb's copy holds only in-frame clones and misses some; the assay was immunoSEQ multiplex PCR. Among about 200,000 clones, roughly 80% were seen once, and the ten largest hold 5.5% to 7%. The sample comprised peripheral blood. These receptors were taken from a woman between 65 and 79 years old with acute or convalescent COVID-19.

The CDR3 loop is CASSPPDGAYEQYF. The CDR3 DNA reads as TGTGCCAGCTCACCACCGGACGGGGCCTACGAGCAGTACTTC. The V call is TRBV18, the J call TRBJ2-7; D may be TRBD2 (5 bases). This CDR3 has 14 residues. The germline CDR1 and CDR2 sequences are KGHSH and LQKENI. V was pared by 0 bases and J by 2 bases, with 8 bases between.

For the CDR3, the DNA is TGTGCCACCAGTGATACTTGGGGGGTTATGAACACTGAAGCTTTCTTT. Residues: CATSDTWGVMNTEAFF. This chain uses TRBV24-1 with TRBJ1-1; TRBD1 is a possible D gene (5 bases). In germline, CDR1 is KGHDR, CDR2 SFDVKD. The CDR3 is 16 amino acids. Trimming cost V 3 bases and J 0 bases, with 13 bases left between them.

The chain uses TRBV28 and TRBJ2-5; tentative D call: TRBD2 (6 bases). Trimming left V 2 bases short and J 5 bases short, with 15 bases between. From germline, CDR1 is MDHEN and CDR2 SYDVKM. The CDR3 totals 15 residues. CDR3 bases: TGTGCCAGCAGTTTAGAAGCGGGTGGGAGGGAGACCCAGTACTTC. Protein product: CASSLEAGGRETQYF. Filled out from reference TRBV28 and TRBJ2-5, the complete variable domain reads DVKVTQSSRYLVKRTGEKVFLECVQDMDHENMFWYRQDPGLGLRLIYFSYDVKMKEKGDIPEGYSVSREKKERFSLILESASTNQTSMYLCASSLEAGGRETQYFGPGTRLLVL.

The V and J genes are TRBV5-1 and TRBJ2-1, with 8 nucleotides matching TRBD2. CDR3 length equals 15 residues. Germline V gene sequence: CDR1 SGHRS, CDR2 YFSETQ. After removal of 3 bases from V and 0 bases from J, the junction contained 2 bases not matched to a gene. The DNA of the CDR3 is TGCGCCAGCAGCTCCCGGGGGGGCTCCTACAATGAGCAGTTCTTC. Translated: CASSSRGGSYNEQFF.

The rearrangement joins TRBV18 to TRBJ1-4; D possibly corresponds to TRBD1 (5 bases). Germline CDR1 is KGHSH and CDR2 is LQKENI. CDR3 length equals 15 residues. V dropped 0 bases and J dropped 5 bases, with 10 bases sitting between them. CDR3 sequence: CASSPPRQLNEKLFF. CDR3 sequence (DNA): TGTGCCAGCTCACCACCACGACAGCTAAATGAAAAACTGTTTTTT.

The chain links TRBV28 to TRBJ2-7, with 8 bases aligning to TRBD1. J was trimmed by 3 bases and V by 7 bases; bases with no gene match: 11. The length of the CDR3 is 15 residues. Looked up from germline, CDR1 is MDHEN and CDR2 is SYDVKM. CDR3 DNA sequence: TGTGCCAGCAACCGTTCCGGGACAGGCCGCTACGAGCAGTACTTC. Encoded protein: CASNRSGTGRYEQYF.

The chain combines TRBV9 with TRBJ2-1; TRBD2 matches 14 bases. This CDR3 is built from 15 residues. J was trimmed by 9 bases and V by 6 bases; bases with no gene match: 8. In germline, CDR1 is SGDLS, CDR2 YYNGEE. The DNA for the CDR3 is TGTGCCAGCACCGGGACTAGCGGGAGTATGGGTGAGCAGTTCTTC. Translated, it gives CASTGTSGSMGEQFF. The full variable domain, with the rest looked up from reference TRBV9 and TRBJ2-1, is DSGVTQTPKHLITATGQRVTLRCSPRSGDLSVYWYQQSLDQGLQFLIQYYNGEERAKGNILERFSAQQFPDLHSELNLSSLELGDSALYFCASTGTSGSMGEQFFGPGTRLTVL.

The chain recombines TRBV18 with TRBJ1-2, with unresolved D. The CDR3 loop spans 14 amino acids. Germline loops: CDR1 KGHSH, CDR2 LQKENI. Trimming shortened V by 2 bases and J by 2 bases, and 9 bases separated the two germline ends. The CDR3 here is CASSPRESNYGYTF. The CDR3 DNA reads TGTGCCAGCTCACCAAGAGAGTCCAACTATGGCTACACCTTC.

The chain links TRBV6-1 to TRBJ1-2, with D unclear. This CDR3 comprises 13 residues. Looked up from germline, CDR1 is MNHNS and CDR2 is SASEGT. Trimming took off 2 bases at V and 3 bases at J, with 7 bases between the two ends. In DNA, the CDR3 is TGTGCCAGCAGTGAACGGGGAGACTATGGCTACACCTTC. It yields the protein CASSERGDYGYTF.

The sample holds a few counts of this clone. This rearrangement joins TRBV7-6 to TRBJ2-5; 7 nucleotides match TRBD2. CDR1 and CDR2 from the germline V gene are SGHVS and FNYEAQ. V lost 5 bases to trimming and J lost 5 bases; unmatched junction nucleotides: 14. This CDR3 contains 16 residues. CDR3 region: CASSPLGGTGAETQYF. Here the CDR3 DNA reads TGTGCCAGCAGCCCCCTGGGGGGGACGGGAGCGGAGACCCAGTACTTC.

The V gene is TRBV29-1, the J gene TRBJ2-3, with 7 bases fitting TRBD2. This CDR3 region has 17 residues. Germline-derived CDR1 and CDR2 are SQVTM and ANQGSEA. The junction had 19 bases not matched to a gene; V was cut back by 5 bases and J by 5 bases. The chain's CDR3 is CSVNPRFGGSGGDTQYF. DNA of the CDR3: TGCAGCGTTAACCCGCGATTCGGCGGGAGTGGGGGAGATACGCAGTATTTT.

V is TRBV19 and J is TRBJ2-1, with D perhaps matching TRBD1 (5 bases). The CDR3 contains 14 residues. The V and J ends lost 1 base and 6 bases respectively, with 10 bases between them. Germline assignment: CDR1 LNHDA and CDR2 SQIVND (reference sequence). In nucleotides, the CDR3 is TGTGCCAGTAGTATAGGCGACAGTCGCAATGAGCAGTTCTTC. Protein product: CASSIGDSRNEQFF.

This chain uses TRBV5-8 with TRBJ1-4, with 8 positions matching TRBD1. The germline V gene has CDR1 SGHTS and CDR2 YDEGEE. V was clipped by 0 bases and J by 4 bases; unmatched bases: 2. The CDR3 totals 15 residues. The CDR3 bases are TGTGCCAGCAGCTTGGCGGACAGGGATAATGAAAAACTGTTTTTT. Residues: CASSLADRDNEKLFF.

This sequence joins TRBV29-1 and TRBJ2-7, with a tentative D call TRBD2 (6 bases). The CDR3 is 12 residues long. V lost 1 base and J lost 3, with 7 bases in between. CDR1 is SQVTM, CDR2 ANQGSEA, per germline. The CDR3 DNA reads as TGCAGCGTTGAAGGGGGAGGCTACGAGCAGTACTTC. Residues: CSVEGGGYEQYF.

This chain joins TRBV6-2 or TRBV6-3 and TRBJ2-1; TRBD2 aligns across 8 bases. The germline V gene encodes CDR1 MNHEY and CDR2 SVGEGT. The CDR3 runs to 17 residues. Trimming cost V 2 bases and J 7 bases; bases outside gene matches: 13. CDR3 protein: CASSYPTLAGRGNEQFF. In DNA, the CDR3 is TGTGCCAGCAGTTACCCGACGTTAGCGGGAAGGGGAAATGAGCAGTTCTTC.

V usage is TRBV7-2 and J usage is TRBJ2-7; D may be TRBD2 (6 bases). The CDR3 contains 15 residues. Trimming pared 1 base from V and 1 base from J, leaving 11 bases between. Looked up from germline, CDR1 is SGHTA and CDR2 is FQGNSA. CDR3 DNA: TGTGCCAGCAGCTTAGAACCGGGGAGGTCCTACGAGCAGTACTTC. Translated: CASSLEPGRSYEQYF.

This chain joins TRBV6-6 and TRBJ1-2; 8 nucleotides agree with TRBD1. The CDR3 spans 15 residues. J lost 7 bases, V lost 4 bases, and 11 bases had no gene match. The germline V gene encodes CDR1 MNHNY and CDR2 SVGAGI (reference sequence). CDR3 loop: CASSLVITDRAGYTF. CDR3 sequence (DNA): TGTGCCAGCAGTTTAGTCATAACGGACAGGGCTGGCTACACCTTC.

V and J are TRBV10-3 and TRBJ1-1; no clear D. The CDR3 is 13 amino acids. CDR1 is ENHRY and CDR2 is SYGVKD in the germline V gene. Trimming removed 6 bases at V and 1 base at J, with 9 bases between. CDR3: CAIRTTENTEAFF. DNA of the CDR3: TGTGCCATCAGGACTACAGAGAACACTGAAGCTTTCTTT.

The V call is TRBV6-6, the J call TRBJ1-1, with D possibly TRBD1 on 6 matching bases. The V end lost 7 bases, the J end lost 8 bases, and 11 bases lay between the germline ends. This CDR3 region has 11 residues. CDR1 and CDR2 (germline): MNHNY, SVGAGI (reference sequence). The CDR3 DNA sequence: TGTGCCAGCACCGCCGGGACAGAAGCTTTCTTT. This codes for CASTAGTEAFF.

The chain links TRBV6-4 to TRBJ1-4; 8 nucleotides match TRBD1. This CDR3 contains 14 residues. V lost 5 bases and J lost 8; bases outside the gene matches: 7. The V gene's germline CDR1 is MRHNA and CDR2 SNTAGT. The CDR3 DNA is TGTGCCAGCAGTCCTGGACAGGGTGGGGAAAAACTGTTTTTT. This sequence encodes CASSPGQGGEKLFF.

The chain uses TRBV28 and TRBJ1-2; TRBD1 aligns across 9 bases. The CDR3 contains 14 residues. After removal of 6 bases from V and 8 bases from J, the junction contained 10 bases not matched to a gene. Looked up from germline, CDR1 is MDHEN and CDR2 is SYDVKM. For the CDR3, the DNA is TGTGCCAGCAGCGGGACAGGGTATCGGGAAGGCTACACCTTC. Its protein product is CASSGTGYREGYTF.

The chain carries TRBV6-5 and TRBJ1-1, with D perhaps TRBD1 (5 bases). CDR1 and CDR2 (germline): MNHEY, SVGAGI. Trimming removed 6 bases at V and 5 bases at J, with 16 bases between. This CDR3 is built from 14 residues. CDR3 coding DNA: TGTGCCAGCAGACCGGACACGATGGGGACTGAAGCTTTCTTT. Amino acids: CASRPDTMGTEAFF.

This sequence joins TRBV4-2 and TRBJ2-1; D perhaps matches TRBD2 (7 bases). The CDR3 runs 16 residues. CDR1 is LGHNA and CDR2 is YNFKEQ in the germline V gene. With 3 bases removed from V and 6 bases from J, the gap between germline ends came to 18 bases. The DNA of the CDR3 is TGTGCCAGCAGCCACGGGGAGGGGGTAGGTCGCAATGAGCAGTTCTTC. It yields the protein CASSHGEGVGRNEQFF.

V usage is TRBV5-6 and J usage is TRBJ2-5, with TRBD2 matching 7 bases. This CDR3 is 14 amino acids long. CDR1 is SGHDT, CDR2 YYEEEE, per germline. The V segment lost 6 bases and the J segment 0 bases; nucleotides outside the gene matches: 5. The CDR3 region has the DNA TGTGCCAGCAACCTGGGGGGGGACCAAGAGACCCAGTACTTC. Its translation: CASNLGGDQETQYF.

V is TRBV5-1 and J is TRBJ2-3, with 8 bases matching TRBD1. Germline CDR1 reads SGHRS; CDR2 reads YFSETQ. The CDR3 runs to 14 residues. V lost 2 bases, J lost 4 bases, and 3 bases stayed unmatched. The CDR3 reads CASSFVQGADTQYF. In DNA form, the CDR3 reads TGCGCCAGCAGCTTCGTACAGGGGGCAGATACGCAGTATTTT.

V and J are TRBV11-3 and TRBJ2-7; tentatively, D is TRBD1 (5 bases). Germline V gene sequence: CDR1 SGHNT, CDR2 YENEEA. The CDR3 is 13 amino acids. V lost 4 bases and J 5 bases, leaving 12 bases between the germline ends. The CDR3 DNA is TGTGCCAGCAGCTCTGACAGTCAGCACGAGCAGTACTTC. Translating gives CASSSDSQHEQYF.

The rearrangement joins TRBV10-1 to TRBJ2-7; TRBD2 agrees at 7 bases. The CDR3 sequence is 15 residues long. The V segment lost 6 bases and the J segment 1 base; nucleotides outside the gene matches: 9. Germline loops: CDR1 WNHNN, CDR2 SYGVQD (reference sequence). CDR3 residues: CASRYPGTTSYEQYF. The DNA of the CDR3 is TGCGCCAGCAGGTACCCCGGGACTACTTCCTACGAGCAGTACTTC.

The rearrangement joins TRBV5-1 to TRBJ2-5; perhaps TRBD1 as D (6 bases). Trimming stripped 4 bases from V and 5 bases from J, with 15 bases between. The CDR3 sequence is 14 residues long. From germline, CDR1 is SGHRS and CDR2 YFSETQ. CDR3 DNA: TGCGCCAGCAGCAAAAATAGGGGGTGGGAGACCCAGTACTTC. Amino acid sequence: CASSKNRGWETQYF. Full variable domain (outside the CDR3, taken from reference TRBV5-1 and TRBJ2-5): KAGVTQTPRYLIKTRGQQVTLSCSPISGHRSVSWYQQTPGQGLQFLFEYFSETQRNKGNFPGRFSGRQFSNSRSEMNVSTLELGDSALYLCASSKNRGWETQYFGPGTRLLVL.

A few counts support this clone. The chain combines TRBV2 with TRBJ2-5; no definite D call. The CDR3 totals 12 residues. CDR1 and CDR2 from the germline V gene are SNHLY and FYNNEI. V was pared by 6 bases and J by 0 bases, with 5 bases between. CDR3 bases: TGTGCCAGCAGAATATACCAAGAGACCCAGTACTTC. It yields the protein CASRIYQETQYF.

The rearrangement uses TRBV5-4 and TRBJ1-3; TRBD1 aligns across 7 bases. The CDR3 has 15 amino acids. Germline CDR1 reads SGHNT; CDR2 reads YYREEE (reference sequence). J was trimmed by 5 bases and V by 4 bases; bases with no gene match: 9. CDR3 DNA: TGTGCCAGCAGCCTGAATTGGGACAGCCGAAACACCATATATTTT. Residues: CASSLNWDSRNTIYF.